Listed here is a single T cell receptor beta chain. The antigen this receptor binds is unknown. No much larger clone is present one base from it, and per-base qualities are unavailable. The collaborating institutions used their own protocols to collect whole blood in K2EDTA tubes. Collaborator samples were shipped for TCRbeta analysis as frozen whole blood, isolated PBMCs, or DNA extracted from either sample type. V is reduced by 0 bases and J by 0 bases, leaving a spacing of 16 bases between them. The CDR3 runs 18 residues from the cysteine to the phenylalanine. Kept here is only the CDR3 DNA, which spans 54 bases and is read in frame from base 1. CDR1 is given as SGDLS and CDR2 as YYNGEE, both from the germline V gene. The sample comes from a study of blood T cell repertoires in COVID-19 (TCRdb year 2020). Background for the entire study: The collaborator samples originated in the United States, Italy and Spain and spanned the acute and convalescent phases of COVID-19. The prospective study material was composed of cDNA or gDNA derived from T cells, B-cell-depleted T cells, or PBMCs. Deeply sampled blood TCRbeta repertoires from subjects exposed to, actively infected with, or recovered from COVID-19 were included in the dataset. The repertoires were released in a freely available public database meant as a resource for research on the immune response to SARS-CoV-2. Samples came from the ongoing ImmuneRACE study (first 160 participants) plus 1,254 subjects from 6 global collaborators. Sample metadata almost always included a de-identified subject ID, COVID-19 status, age in years and sex. Where available, HLA class I and class II types were obtained from metadata supplied by the sample provider rather than from assay-based typing.

The immunoSEQ Assay, a bias-controlled multiplex PCR, was used to amplify TCRbeta CDR3 regions from genomic DNA. The authors' pipeline ran thus. The number of nucleated cells in each sample was estimated from the amplification of reference gene primers within the assay. To quantify the absolute abundance of each unique TCRbeta CDR3 rearrangement, sequence reads were collapsed and filtered. Productive Simpson clonality was computed per sample as the square root of Simpson's diversity index over productive rearrangements. TCRdb mirrors the immuneACCESS table, restricted to in-frame sequences. Some clones are absent from its copies; in checked studies, under half trace to an unresolved V gene, and the reason for the others is unknown. V, J and clone size reflect that table, while D and trimming were determined from the DNA. The sample records 150,000 to 200,000 clones, almost 80% of which are singletons. 26% of the sample rests with the top ten.

General conclusions and limits of the study: The amount of clinical and demographic metadata varied by source and participant and was provided uncurated.

The sample consisted of peripheral blood. The sequence links TRBV9 to TRBJ1-3; the D region possibly corresponds to TRBD1 (6 bases align). This sequence originates from a woman in her 70s with acute or convalescent COVID-19. The DNA sequence is as follows: TGTGCCAGCAGCGTAGCCCCGACAGGCTCTATCTCTGGAAACACCATATATTTT. It specifies CASSVAPTGSISGNTIYF.